This TCR beta chain was recorded in a study of response to subunit inactivated influenza vaccine. Study-wide results and limits: The authors put forward the suggestion that each seasonal influenza vaccination may bring in only a limited number of new T cells.

TCRdb fed the RT-PCR reads into MiXCR, producing one record per CDR3 protein. This sample has 540,000 or so distinct CDR3 sequences; over 10% occur once, and the top ten carry around 13%. This clonotype turned up a few times. Its antigen is undetermined. This specimen was PBMCs from blood, taken roughly 45 days after vaccination. The source is a man in his fifties or sixties who received an inactivated influenza vaccine.

The chain's CDR3 is CASTPRTGEGEQYF. The CDR3 DNA follows: TGTGCCAGCACGCCCCGGACAGGGGAAGGCGAGCAGTACTTC. The chain joins TRBV7-6 to TRBJ2-7, with 9 bases aligning to TRBD1. The ends lost 7 bases at V and 6 bases at J; junction bases unmatched: 10. Per germline, CDR1 SGHVS and CDR2 FNYEAQ. This CDR3 has 14 amino acids.